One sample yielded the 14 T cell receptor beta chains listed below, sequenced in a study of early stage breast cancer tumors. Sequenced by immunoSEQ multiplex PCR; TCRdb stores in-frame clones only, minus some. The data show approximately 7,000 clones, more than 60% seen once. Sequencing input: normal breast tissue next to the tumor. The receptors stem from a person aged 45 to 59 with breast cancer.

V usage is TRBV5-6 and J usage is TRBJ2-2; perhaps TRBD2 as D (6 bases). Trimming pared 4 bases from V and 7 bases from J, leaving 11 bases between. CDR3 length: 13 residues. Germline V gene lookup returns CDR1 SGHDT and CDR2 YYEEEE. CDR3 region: CASSRLGGGELFF. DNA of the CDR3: TGTGCCAGCAGCCGACTGGGGGGCGGGGAGCTGTTTTTT.

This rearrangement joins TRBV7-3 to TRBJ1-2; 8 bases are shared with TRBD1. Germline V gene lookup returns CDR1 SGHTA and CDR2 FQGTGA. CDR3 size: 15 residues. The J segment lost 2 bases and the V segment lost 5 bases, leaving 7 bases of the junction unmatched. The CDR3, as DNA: TGTGCCAGCAGCCCTGGGACAGGAAACAACTATGGCTACACCTTC. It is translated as CASSPGTGNNYGYTF.

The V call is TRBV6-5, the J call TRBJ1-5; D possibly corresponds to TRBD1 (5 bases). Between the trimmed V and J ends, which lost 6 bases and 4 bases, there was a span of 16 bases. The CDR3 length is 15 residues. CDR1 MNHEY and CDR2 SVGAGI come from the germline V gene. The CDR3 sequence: CASRSIGRENQPQHF. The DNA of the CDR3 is TGTGCCAGCAGGTCCATTGGCAGGGAAAATCAGCCCCAGCATTTT.

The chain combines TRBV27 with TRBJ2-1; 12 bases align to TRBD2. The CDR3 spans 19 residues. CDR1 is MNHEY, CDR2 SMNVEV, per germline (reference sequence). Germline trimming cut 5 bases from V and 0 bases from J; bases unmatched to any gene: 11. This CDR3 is CASSRQGLAGPSSYNEQFF. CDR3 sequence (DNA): TGTGCCAGCAGTAGACAGGGACTAGCGGGCCCTAGCTCCTACAATGAGCAGTTCTTC.

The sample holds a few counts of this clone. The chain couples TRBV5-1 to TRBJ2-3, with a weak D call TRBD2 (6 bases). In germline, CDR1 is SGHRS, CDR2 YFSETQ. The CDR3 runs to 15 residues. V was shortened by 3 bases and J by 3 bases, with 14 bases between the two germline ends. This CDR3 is CASSSGGPRTDTQYF. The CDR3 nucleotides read TGCGCCAGCAGCTCAGGAGGGCCAAGGACAGATACGCAGTATTTT.

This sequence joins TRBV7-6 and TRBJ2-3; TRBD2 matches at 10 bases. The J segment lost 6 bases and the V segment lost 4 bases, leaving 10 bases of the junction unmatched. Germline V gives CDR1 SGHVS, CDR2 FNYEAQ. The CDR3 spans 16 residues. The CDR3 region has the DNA TGTGCCAGCAGCTATACTCCGGGACTAGCGCCCGATACGCAGTATTTT. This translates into CASSYTPGLAPDTQYF.

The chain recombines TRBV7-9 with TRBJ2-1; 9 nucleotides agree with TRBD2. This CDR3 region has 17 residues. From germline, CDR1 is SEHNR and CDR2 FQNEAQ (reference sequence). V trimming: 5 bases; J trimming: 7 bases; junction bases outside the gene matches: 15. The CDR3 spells CASSRGPVGLARNEQFF. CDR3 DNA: TGTGCCAGCAGCCGGGGCCCCGTCGGACTAGCGAGAAATGAGCAGTTCTTC. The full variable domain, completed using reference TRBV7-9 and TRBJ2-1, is DTGVSQNPRHKITKRGQNVTFRCDPISEHNRLYWYRQTLGQGPEFLTYFQNEAQLEKSRLLSDRFSAERPKGSFSTLEIQRTEQGDSAMYLCASSRGPVGLARNEQFFGPGTRLTVL.

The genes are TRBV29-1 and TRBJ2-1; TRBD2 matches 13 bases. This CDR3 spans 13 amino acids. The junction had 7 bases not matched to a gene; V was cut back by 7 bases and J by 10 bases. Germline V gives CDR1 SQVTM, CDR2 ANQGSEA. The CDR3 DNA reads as TGCAGCGCCAGGACTAGCGGGAGAGGAGAGCAGTTCTTC. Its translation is CSARTSGRGEQFF.

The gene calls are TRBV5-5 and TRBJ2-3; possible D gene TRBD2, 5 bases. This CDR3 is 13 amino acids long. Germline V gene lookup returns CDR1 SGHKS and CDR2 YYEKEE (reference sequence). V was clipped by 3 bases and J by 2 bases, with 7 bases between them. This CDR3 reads CASSSGLTDTQYF. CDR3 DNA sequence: TGTGCCAGCAGCTCTGGACTCACAGATACGCAGTATTTT.

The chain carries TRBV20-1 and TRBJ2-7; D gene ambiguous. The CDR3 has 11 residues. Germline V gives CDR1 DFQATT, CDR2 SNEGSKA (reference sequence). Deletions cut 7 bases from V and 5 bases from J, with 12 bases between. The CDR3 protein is CSGSVQNEQYF. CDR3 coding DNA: TGCAGTGGATCGGTACAGAACGAGCAGTACTTC.

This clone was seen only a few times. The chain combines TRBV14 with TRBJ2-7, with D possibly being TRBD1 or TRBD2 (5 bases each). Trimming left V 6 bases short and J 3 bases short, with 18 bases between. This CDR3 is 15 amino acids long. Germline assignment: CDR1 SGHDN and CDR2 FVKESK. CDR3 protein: CASRSSSEGIYEQYF. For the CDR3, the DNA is TGTGCCAGCAGGTCCTCGTCTGAGGGGATCTACGAGCAGTACTTC.

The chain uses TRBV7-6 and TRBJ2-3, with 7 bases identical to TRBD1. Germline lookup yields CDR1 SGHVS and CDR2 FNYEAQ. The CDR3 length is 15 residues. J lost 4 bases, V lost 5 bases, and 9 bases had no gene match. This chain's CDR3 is CASSPPSGGSDTQYF. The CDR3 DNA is TGTGCCAGCAGCCCGCCCTCAGGGGGATCAGATACGCAGTATTTT.

The CDR3 sequence: CASSIQGRVGGETQYF. In DNA form, the CDR3 reads TGCGCCAGCAGCATACAGGGGAGGGTAGGTGGAGAGACCCAGTACTTC. This chain uses TRBV5-1 with TRBJ2-5, with D perhaps matching TRBD1 or TRBD2 (7 bases each). Germline CDR1 reads SGHRS; CDR2 reads YFSETQ. V lost 4 bases and J 4 bases, leaving 20 bases between the germline ends. CDR3 length: 16 amino acids.

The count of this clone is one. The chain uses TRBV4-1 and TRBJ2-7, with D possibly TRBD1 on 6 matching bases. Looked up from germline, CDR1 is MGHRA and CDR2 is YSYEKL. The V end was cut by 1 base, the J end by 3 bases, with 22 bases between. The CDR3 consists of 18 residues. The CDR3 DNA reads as TGCGCCAGCAGCCAAGCCAGGGGAGACTTAGACAGAGGCTACGAGCAGTACTTC. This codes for CASSQARGDLDRGYEQYF.